This T cell receptor beta chain stems from a study of T cells in Graves' hyperthyroidism and ophthalmopathy. General observations from the study: Ophthalmopathy, as predicted by the model, came a median 6.5 months after the prediction.

Regarding this clonotype: Its matching antigen is unknown.

Amplified TCR beta CDR3 regions derived from RNA transcripts. When the TCR CDR3 underwent first-round RT-PCR, the HTBI primer set was used. TCRdb reanalysed the multiplex PCR reads using MiXCR and keeps one entry per CDR3 protein. The table records about 480,000 distinct CDR3 sequences, around a quarter of them present only once. Lactation, pregnancy, other autoimmune disease or uncontrolled infection excluded patients. On the basis of clinical symptoms, serum thyroxine and TRAb, thyroid ultrasound and orbital computed tomography, diagnoses were made. After removal of 2 bases from V and 5 bases from J, the junction contained 8 bases not matched to a gene. Germline V lookup: CDR1 SGHTA, CDR2 FQGNSA. The length of the CDR3 is 16 residues.

V is TRBV7-2 and J is TRBJ2-7; the match to TRBD1 covers 11 bases. The receptor was isolated from a woman aged 25 to 39 with Graves' ophthalmopathy. Material: blood. The CDR3 here is CASSLRPGQGVNEQYF. The CDR3 DNA follows: TGTGCCAGCAGCTTACGCCCGGGACAGGGGGTTAACGAGCAGTACTTC.